Listed below are T cell receptor beta chains from one sample, sequenced in a study of cytomegalovirus exposure and HLA in healthy donors. Here immunoSEQ multiplex PCR was the method, and the copy in TCRdb shows in-frame clones only, minus some. The sample lists some 120,000 clones, roughly 91% occurring once. Sequenced input: PBMCs. The receptors derive from a man aged 25-40 years in good health and CMV-seronegative. CDR3s include the opening cysteine and the closing phenylalanine or tryptophan. D genes are given only for firm matches. Rows give clone size only sometimes, using once, few, many, or a class for an expanded clone.

length | J | size | V | D | DNA | CDR3
14 | TRBJ1-6 | . | TRBV5-4 | . | TGTGCCAGCAGCGTAGACAGTTATAATTCACCCCTCCACTTT | CASSVDSYNSPLHF
13 | TRBJ2-7 | few | TRBV7-2 | TRBD1 | TGTGCCAGCAGCCGGGACAGGGCCTACGAGCAGTACTTC | CASSRDRAYEQYF
16 | TRBJ1-1 | . | TRBV6-1 | . | TGTGCCAGCAGTGAAGGGACTGTTTTACGAGGGACTGAAGCTTTCTTT | CASSEGTVLRGTEAFF
14 | TRBJ2-7 | . | TRBV7-2 | . | TGTGCCAGCAGCTCCCGACAGGCCGCCTACGAGCAGTACTTC | CASSSRQAAYEQYF
13 | TRBJ2-3 | . | TRBV6-1 | . | TGTGCCAGCAAGGCGGCGGGCACAGATACGCAGTATTTT | CASKAAGTDTQYF
11 | TRBJ2-7 | . | TRBV20-1 | . | TGCAGTGCTCCTCGGGTGGAGAAGCAGTACTTC | CSAPRVEKQYF
14 | TRBJ2-1 | . | TRBV11-3 | TRBD1 | TGTGCCAGCAGCTTAGGGACAGGGGCGGGAGAGCAGTTCTTC | CASSLGTGAGEQFF
16 | TRBJ2-7 | . | TRBV18 | TRBD1 | TGTGCCAGCTCACCAGGGACAGACACAATCCCCTACGAGCAGTACTTC | CASSPGTDTIPYEQYF
17 | TRBJ1-4 | . | TRBV4-1 | TRBD1 | TGCGCCAGCAGCCTGCCGGGACAGGGAACAACTAATGAAAAACTGTTTTTT | CASSLPGQGTTNEKLFF
15 | TRBJ2-7 | . | TRBV6-7 | TRBD1 | TGTGCCAGCAGTAAAGGGACAGGGGACAACTACGAGCAGTACTTC | CASSKGTGDNYEQYF
12 | TRBJ2-5 | . | TRBV29-1 | . | TGCAGCGCGGGGAATGGGGTGGAGACCCAGTACTTC | CSAGNGVETQYF
14 | TRBJ1-1 | . | TRBV10-3 | . | TGTGCCATCAGTGAGTCTGAGATGAACACTGAAGCTTTCTTT | CAISESEMNTEAFF
12 | TRBJ2-5 | . | TRBV29-1 | . | TGCAGCGTTTGGGACAACCAAGAGACCCAGTACTTC | CSVWDNQETQYF
15 | TRBJ1-6 | . | TRBV27 | . | TGTGCCAGCAGTTCAGAACAGGGAAGAGATTCACCCCTCCACTTT | CASSSEQGRDSPLHF
17 | TRBJ2-2 | . | TRBV28 | TRBD2 | TGTGCCAGCAGTCCCTTACTAGCGGGGGGGCCCGGCGGGGAGCTGTTTTTT | CASSPLLAGGPGGELFF
13 | TRBJ1-5 | . | TRBV10-1 | . | TGCGCCAGCAGTGAAGACCCAGGCCAGCCCCAGCATTTT | CASSEDPGQPQHF
14 | TRBJ2-5 | . | TRBV11-2 | TRBD1 | TGTGCCAGCAGCTTAGGAGGGGGCGCAGAGACCCAGTACTTC | CASSLGGGAETQYF
15 | TRBJ1-1 | . | TRBV19 | . | TGTGCCAGTAGTATAGATACAGGGTTCGACACTGAAGCTTTCTTT | CASSIDTGFDTEAFF
14 | TRBJ2-7 | few | TRBV2 | . | TGTGCCAGCCGCAGGACTCTCCTATCCTACGAGCAGTACTTC | CASRRTLLSYEQYF
17 | TRBJ2-4 | . | TRBV5-1 | TRBD2 | TGCGCCAGCAGCTTGGACGGGTTGACTAGCGGGGGTAACATTCAGTACTTC | CASSLDGLTSGGNIQYF
17 | TRBJ2-1 | once | TRBV4-1 | TRBD1 | TGCGCCAGCAGCCAAGACCCACAGGGGGCCCTCTACAATGAGCAGTTCTTC | CASSQDPQGALYNEQFF
14 | TRBJ1-5 | . | TRBV2 | . | TGTGCCAGCAAGGGAGACTATAGCAATCAGCCCCAGCATTTT | CASKGDYSNQPQHF
17 | TRBJ2-2 | . | TRBV5-1 | . | TGCGCCAGCAGCTTAGTGCCTCAGGGATCCAACACCGGGGAGCTGTTTTTT | CASSLVPQGSNTGELFF
16 | TRBJ2-3 | . | TRBV6-5 | TRBD2 | TGTGCCAGCAGTTACTCGTACGGGGGGGGCACAGATACGCAGTATTTT | CASSYSYGGGTDTQYF
14 | TRBJ2-7 | . | TRBV27 | TRBD1 | TGTGCCAGCAGCACAGGGGGGAGCTCCTACGAGCAGTACTTC | CASSTGGSSYEQYF
19 | TRBJ2-5 | . | TRBV7-6 | TRBD2 | TGTGCCAGCAGCCTAGAGGCCCCCGGACTAGCGGGAGTACAAGAGACCCAGTACTTC | CASSLEAPGLAGVQETQYF
14 | TRBJ1-5 | once | TRBV2 | . | TGTGCCAGTACTAGGAGGGACGGCAATCAGCCCCAGCATTTT | CASTRRDGNQPQHF
13 | TRBJ2-5 | . | TRBV7-9 | TRBD1 | TGTGCCAGCAGCTCGACAGGGGGAGAGACCCAGTACTTC | CASSSTGGETQYF
15 | TRBJ2-1 | . | TRBV27 | TRBD2 | TGTGCCAGCAGTTTTCTAGCGGGCAAAAACAATGAGCAGTTCTTC | CASSFLAGKNNEQFF
11 | TRBJ1-4 | once | TRBV27 | . | TGTGCCAGCACCGCCGGGGGAAAACTGTTTTTT | CASTAGGKLFF
14 | TRBJ1-4 | . | TRBV27 | . | TGTGCCAGCTCATCGCCGGGAACTAATGAAAAACTGTTTTTT | CASSSPGTNEKLFF
15 | TRBJ1-1 | . | TRBV6-5 | . | TGTGCCAGCACCTGGGCTGAAGGCCCGAACACTGAAGCTTTCTTT | CASTWAEGPNTEAFF
16 | TRBJ1-3 | . | TRBV5-1 | . | TGCGCCAGCAGTTACGATGGGGAGGTTTCTGGAAACACCATATATTTT | CASSYDGEVSGNTIYF
13 | TRBJ2-4 | once | TRBV27 | TRBD2 | TGTGCCAGCAGTATAGGCCGGGGGGACATTCAGTACTTC | CASSIGRGDIQYF
15 | TRBJ1-5 | . | TRBV7-2 | TRBD1 | TGTGCCAGCAGCCTAGACAGGGGGCGCAATCAGCCCCAGCATTTT | CASSLDRGRNQPQHF
14 | TRBJ2-5 | . | TRBV5-6 | TRBD1 | TGTGCCAGCAGCCTCGGACAGGCCCAAGAGACCCAGTACTTC | CASSLGQAQETQYF
14 | TRBJ2-5 | once | TRBV6-5 | TRBD2 | TGTGCCAGCAGTTCCTTGACCGGGAGGGAGACCCAGTACTTC | CASSSLTGRETQYF
14 | TRBJ2-7 | . | TRBV28 | TRBD1 | TGTGCCAGCAGGGGACAGGGGGGGTCCTACGAGCAGTACTTC | CASRGQGGSYEQYF
15 | TRBJ1-3 | . | TRBV7-6 | TRBD1 | TGTGCCAGCAGCTTCGCCGGGACAGCAGGAAACACCATATATTTT | CASSFAGTAGNTIYF
12 | TRBJ1-2 | . | TRBV5-1 | . | TGCGCCAGCAGCTTAACCACACATGGCTACACCTTC | CASSLTTHGYTF
15 | TRBJ2-3 | . | TRBV7-8 | TRBD1 | TGTGCCAGCAGCACAAACAGGGGGCCCACAGATACGCAGTATTTT | CASSTNRGPTDTQYF
13 | TRBJ1-1 | . | TRBV6-6 | . | TGTGCCAGCAGTTACACACAGGGCTCTGAAGCTTTCTTT | CASSYTQGSEAFF
15 | TRBJ1-3 | . | TRBV5-4 | . | TGTGCCAGCAGCTTGGCCAGTCAGGGCGGAAACACCATATATTTT | CASSLASQGGNTIYF
14 | TRBJ2-7 | . | TRBV5-1 | . | TGCGCCAGCAGCTTGAGGACGGACTACTACGAGCAGTACTTC | CASSLRTDYYEQYF
17 | TRBJ2-4 | . | TRBV10-1 | . | TGCGCCAGCAGTGAGTCTGCCCCCGGACTAGCCAAAAACATTCAGTACTTC | CASSESAPGLAKNIQYF